These 14 T cell receptor beta chains originate from one sample sequenced in a study. Each CDR3 protein is one row after TCRdb ran MiXCR on the RT-PCR reads. The table has about 680,000 distinct CDR3 sequences, 13% to 15% seen once. The sequenced material came from memory CD4+ T cells from blood. These receptors all come from a female donor in good health, serving as a healthy control.

A few counts support this clonotype. The chain's CDR3 is CASSQEVLAGASYNEQFF. For the CDR3, the DNA is TGTGCCAGCAGCCAAGAAGTACTAGCGGGGGCCTCCTACAATGAGCAGTTCTTC. This chain uses TRBV4-2 with TRBJ2-1; 11 bases line up with TRBD2. The trim removed 0 bases at V and 0 bases at J, leaving 4 bases unmatched. Germline V lookup: CDR1 LGHNA, CDR2 YNFKEQ. This CDR3 spans 18 amino acids.

This clonotype was seen ten or more times. The rearrangement joins TRBV20-1 to TRBJ1-2; a weak D match, TRBD1 (6 bases). This CDR3 has 14 amino acids. CDR1 and CDR2 from the germline V gene are DFQATT and SNEGSKA (reference sequence). V was cut by 5 bases and J by 4 bases, with 17 bases left in between. This CDR3 reads CSAYRGQMSYGYTF. The DNA for the CDR3 is TGCAGTGCTTACCGGGGGCAGATGAGCTATGGCTACACCTTC.

This clonotype turned up a few times. This chain connects TRBV28 to TRBJ2-1; D remains unclear. The ends were cut back, 2 bases at V and 7 bases at J, with 12 bases in the middle. Germline-derived CDR1 and CDR2 are MDHEN and SYDVKM. CDR3 size: 14 residues. CDR3 in amino acids: CASSLMVVSNEQFF. The CDR3, as DNA: TGTGCCAGCAGTTTAATGGTGGTGTCGAATGAGCAGTTCTTC.

This clonotype was detected many times. The chain uses TRBV6-1 and TRBJ2-2; D could derive from TRBD1 or TRBD2 (6 bases each). The CDR3 length is 16 residues. V was pared by 7 bases and J by 2 bases, with 17 bases between. Germline V lookup: CDR1 MNHNS, CDR2 SASEGT. CDR3 DNA: TGTGCCAGCACCGGAGGGGGTAGGGTAAACACCGGGGAGCTGTTTTTT. Its translation: CASTGGGRVNTGELFF.

The chain uses TRBV5-1 and TRBJ2-2; 7 bases line up with TRBD1. The junction had 8 bases not matched to a gene; V was cut back by 4 bases and J by 5 bases. Germline V lookup: CDR1 SGHRS, CDR2 YFSETQ. This CDR3 has 15 amino acids. This CDR3 is CASSQGQQGTGELFF. CDR3 DNA sequence: TGCGCCAGCAGCCAGGGGCAACAGGGGACCGGGGAGCTGTTTTTT.

A few counts support this clonotype. The genes are TRBV4-3 and TRBJ2-1, with 15 bases that match TRBD2. V lost 2 bases to trimming and J lost 7 bases; unmatched junction nucleotides: 6. Germline V gene lookup returns CDR1 LGHNA and CDR2 YSLEER. The CDR3 has 17 residues. Here the CDR3 reads CASSQSWTSGGANEQFF. DNA for the CDR3: TGCGCCAGCAGCCAATCCTGGACTAGCGGGGGGGCAAATGAGCAGTTCTTC.

The rearrangement joins TRBV4-3 to TRBJ1-1; 9 bases are shared with TRBD1. This CDR3 region has 15 residues. CDR1 and CDR2 (germline): LGHNA, YSLEER. The V and J ends lost 2 bases and 5 bases, in that order; junction bases with no gene match: 6. The CDR3 sequence is CASSQTGTGITEAFF. The CDR3 DNA sequence: TGCGCCAGCAGCCAAACCGGGACAGGGATTACTGAAGCTTTCTTT.

This clonotype was counted between two and nine times. The chain is built from TRBV7-8 and TRBJ2-1, with 11 bases identical to TRBD1. Germline V lookup: CDR1 SGHVS, CDR2 FQNEAQ. This CDR3 comprises 15 residues. V gave up 4 bases and J gave up 3 bases; unmatched junction bases: 2. The CDR3 spells CASSWDRGDYNEQFF. As DNA, the CDR3 is TGTGCCAGCAGCTGGGACAGGGGGGACTACAATGAGCAGTTCTTC.

This clonotype turned up a few times. This sequence joins TRBV6-5 and TRBJ2-5; 12 nucleotides agree with TRBD2. Trimming removed 2 bases from V and 5 bases from J; junction bases left unmatched: 9. Germline loops: CDR1 MNHEY, CDR2 SVGAGI. The CDR3 extends over 17 amino acids. The CDR3 DNA is TGTGCCAGCAGTTACCGCTCGACTAGCGGGAGATCGGAGACCCAGTACTTC. It translates to CASSYRSTSGRSETQYF.

This chain connects TRBV14 to TRBJ2-1; no reliable D call. Trimming took off 1 base at V and 7 bases at J, with 11 bases between the two ends. Germline V gene data show CDR1 as SGHDN and CDR2 as FVKESK. The CDR3 sequence is 14 residues long. Here the CDR3 DNA reads TGTGCCAGCAGCCAAGCCAGCGCTCTTAATGAGCAGTTCTTC. This sequence encodes CASSQASALNEQFF.

This clonotype turned up a few times. The chain carries TRBV3-1 and TRBJ2-7, with D possibly TRBD2 on 6 matching bases. V dropped 4 bases and J dropped 11 bases, with 15 bases sitting between them. CDR1 LGHDT and CDR2 YNNKEL come from the germline V gene (reference sequence). The CDR3 extends over 12 amino acids. The DNA for the CDR3 is TGTGCCAGCAGCCCTGTAGGGCTAGCGAAGTACTTC. Amino acids: CASSPVGLAKYF.

This clonotype has only a few counts. The gene calls are TRBV9 and TRBJ2-5; tentatively, D is TRBD1 or TRBD2 (5 bases each). The CDR3 contains 16 residues. Per the germline V gene, CDR1 is SGDLS and CDR2 is YYNGEE. V was shortened by 0 bases and J by 5 bases, with 17 bases between the two germline ends. This chain's CDR3 is CASSVGGASTGETQYF. The CDR3 coding sequence is TGTGCCAGCAGCGTAGGAGGGGCTAGCACGGGGGAGACCCAGTACTTC. Full variable domain (missing parts from reference TRBV9 and TRBJ2-5): DSGVTQTPKHLITATGQRVTLRCSPRSGDLSVYWYQQSLDQGLQFLIQYYNGEERAKGNILERFSAQQFPDLHSELNLSSLELGDSALYFCASSVGGASTGETQYFGPGTRLLVL.

This clonotype was found a few times. This chain uses TRBV5-6 with TRBJ2-4; D gene unclear. The CDR3 covers 14 residues. Trimming left V 0 bases short and J 0 bases short, with 4 bases between. Germline V gene data show CDR1 as SGHDT and CDR2 as YYEEEE. The CDR3 sequence is CASSLAQAKNIQYF. CDR3 sequence (DNA): TGTGCCAGCAGCTTGGCTCAAGCCAAAAACATTCAGTACTTC.

The chain combines TRBV20-1 with TRBJ1-1; TRBD1 aligns across 8 bases. Germline V gives CDR1 DFQATT, CDR2 SNEGSKA (reference sequence). The CDR3 has 15 amino acids. The V segment lost 1 base and the J segment 4 bases; nucleotides outside the gene matches: 8. The CDR3 is CSARGGHRGSTEAFF. The CDR3 DNA reads as TGCAGTGCTAGAGGCGGACACAGGGGGAGCACTGAAGCTTTCTTT.